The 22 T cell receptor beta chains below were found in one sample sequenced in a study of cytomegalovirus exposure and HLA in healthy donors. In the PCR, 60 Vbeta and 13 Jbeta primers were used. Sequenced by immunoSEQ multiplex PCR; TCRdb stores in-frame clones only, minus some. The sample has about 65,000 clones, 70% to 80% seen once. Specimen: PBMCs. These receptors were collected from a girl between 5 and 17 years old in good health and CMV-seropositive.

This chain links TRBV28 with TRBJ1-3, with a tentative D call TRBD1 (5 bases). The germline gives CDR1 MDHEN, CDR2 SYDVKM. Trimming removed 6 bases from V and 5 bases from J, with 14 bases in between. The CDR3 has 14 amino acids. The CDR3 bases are TGTGCCAGCAGACTCTCAGGGTGGAGAAACACCATATATTTT. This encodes CASRLSGWRNTIYF.

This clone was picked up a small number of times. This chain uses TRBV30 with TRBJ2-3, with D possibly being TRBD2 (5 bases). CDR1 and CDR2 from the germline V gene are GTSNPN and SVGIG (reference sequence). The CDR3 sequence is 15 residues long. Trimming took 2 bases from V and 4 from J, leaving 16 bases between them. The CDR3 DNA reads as TGTGCCTGGAGTAGGATCGAGGTCGGGGCAGATACGCAGTATTTT. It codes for CAWSRIEVGADTQYF.

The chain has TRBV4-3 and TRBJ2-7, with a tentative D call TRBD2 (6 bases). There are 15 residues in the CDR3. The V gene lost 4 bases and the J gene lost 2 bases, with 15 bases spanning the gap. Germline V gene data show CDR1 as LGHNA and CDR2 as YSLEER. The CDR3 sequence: CASSPYGDSTYEQYF. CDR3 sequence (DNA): TGCGCCAGCAGCCCGTACGGGGACTCGACCTACGAGCAGTACTTC.

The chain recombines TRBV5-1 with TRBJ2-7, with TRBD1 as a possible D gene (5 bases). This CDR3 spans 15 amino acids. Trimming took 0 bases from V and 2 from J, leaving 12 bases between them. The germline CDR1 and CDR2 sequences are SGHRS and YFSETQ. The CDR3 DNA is TGCGCCAGCAGCTTGGCGACAGCGAAACCCTACGAGCAGTACTTC. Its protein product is CASSLATAKPYEQYF.

The CDR3 loop is CASSERIVVAGANEQFF. The CDR3 DNA follows: TGTGCCAGCAGTGAACGTATTGTAGTGGCAGGGGCGAATGAGCAGTTCTTC. V and J are TRBV2 and TRBJ2-1; a weak D match, TRBD1 (6 bases). The V and J ends lost 2 bases and 7 bases respectively, with 21 bases between them. CDR3 length: 17 amino acids. Germline V gene sequence: CDR1 SNHLY, CDR2 FYNNEI.

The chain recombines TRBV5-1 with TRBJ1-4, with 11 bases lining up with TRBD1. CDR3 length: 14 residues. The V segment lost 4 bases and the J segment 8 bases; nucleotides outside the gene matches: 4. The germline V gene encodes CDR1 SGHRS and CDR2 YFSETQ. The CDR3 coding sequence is TGCGCCAGCAGCACCGGGACAGGGGGGGAAAAACTGTTTTTT. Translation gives CASSTGTGGEKLFF.

CDR3 nucleotides: TGTGCCAGCAGTAACCTACCAGGCGAGCAGTACTTC. This sequence encodes CASSNLPGEQYF. This chain connects TRBV6-6 to TRBJ2-7; D ambiguous. The length of the CDR3 is 12 residues. V was trimmed by 5 bases and J by 6 bases, leaving 11 bases between them. Looked up from germline, CDR1 is MNHNY and CDR2 is SVGAGI (reference sequence).

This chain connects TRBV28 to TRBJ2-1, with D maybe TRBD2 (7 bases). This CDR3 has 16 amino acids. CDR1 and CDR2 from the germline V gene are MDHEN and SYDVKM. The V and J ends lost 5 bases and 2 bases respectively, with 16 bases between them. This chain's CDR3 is CASSRLGGGTYNEQFF. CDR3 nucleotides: TGTGCCAGCAGTCGCTTAGGGGGAGGGACCTACAATGAGCAGTTCTTC.

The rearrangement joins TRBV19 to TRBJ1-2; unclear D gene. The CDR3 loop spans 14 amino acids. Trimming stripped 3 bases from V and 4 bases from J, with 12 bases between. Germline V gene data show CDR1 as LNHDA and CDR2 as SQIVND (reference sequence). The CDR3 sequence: CASSMAPGAYGYTF. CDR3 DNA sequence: TGTGCCAGTAGTATGGCACCTGGAGCCTATGGCTACACCTTC.

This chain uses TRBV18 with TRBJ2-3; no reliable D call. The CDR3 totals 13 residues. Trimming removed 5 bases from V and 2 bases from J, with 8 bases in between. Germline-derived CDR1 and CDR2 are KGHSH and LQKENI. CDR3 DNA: TGTGCCAGCTCAGGTCAGGTCACAGATACGCAGTATTTT. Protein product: CASSGQVTDTQYF.

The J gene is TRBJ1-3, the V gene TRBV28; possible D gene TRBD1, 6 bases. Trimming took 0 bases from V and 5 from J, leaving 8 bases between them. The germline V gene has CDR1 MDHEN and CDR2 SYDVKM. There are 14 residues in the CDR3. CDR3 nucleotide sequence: TGTGCCAGCAGTTTATGGCAGGGGAGAAACACCATATATTTT. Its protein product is CASSLWQGRNTIYF.

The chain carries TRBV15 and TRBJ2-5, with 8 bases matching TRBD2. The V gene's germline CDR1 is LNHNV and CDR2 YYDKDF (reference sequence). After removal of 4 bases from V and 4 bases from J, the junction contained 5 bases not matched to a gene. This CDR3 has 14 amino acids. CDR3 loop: CATSNGGGGETQYF. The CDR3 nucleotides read TGTGCCACCAGCAACGGGGGGGGCGGAGAGACCCAGTACTTC.

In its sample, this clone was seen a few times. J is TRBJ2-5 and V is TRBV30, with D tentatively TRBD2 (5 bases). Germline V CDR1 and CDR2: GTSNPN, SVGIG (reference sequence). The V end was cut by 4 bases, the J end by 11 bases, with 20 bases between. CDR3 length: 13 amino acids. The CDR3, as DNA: TGTGCCTGGAACCGAGAGAGGGCAACGCTTCAGTACTTC. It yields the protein CAWNRERATLQYF.

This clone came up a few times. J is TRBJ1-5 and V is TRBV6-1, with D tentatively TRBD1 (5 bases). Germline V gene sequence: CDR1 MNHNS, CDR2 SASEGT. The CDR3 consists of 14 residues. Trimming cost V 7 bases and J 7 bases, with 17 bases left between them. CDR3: CASTVGWGGQPQHF. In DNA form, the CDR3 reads TGTGCCAGCACCGTGGGGTGGGGCGGACAGCCCCAGCATTTT.

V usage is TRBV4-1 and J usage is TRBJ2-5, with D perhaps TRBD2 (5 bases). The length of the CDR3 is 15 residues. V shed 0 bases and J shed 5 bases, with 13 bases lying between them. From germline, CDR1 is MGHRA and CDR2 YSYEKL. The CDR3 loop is CASSQEVGARETQYF. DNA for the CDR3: TGCGCCAGCAGCCAAGAAGTGGGAGCGCGGGAGACCCAGTACTTC.

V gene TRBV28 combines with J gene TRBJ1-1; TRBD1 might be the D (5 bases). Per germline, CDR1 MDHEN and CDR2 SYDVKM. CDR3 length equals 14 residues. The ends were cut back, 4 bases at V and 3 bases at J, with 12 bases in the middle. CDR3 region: CASSSGGVDTEAFF. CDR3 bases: TGTGCCAGCAGTTCGGGGGGGGTGGACACTGAAGCTTTCTTT. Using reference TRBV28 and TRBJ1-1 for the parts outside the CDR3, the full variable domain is DVKVTQSSRYLVKRTGEKVFLECVQDMDHENMFWYRQDPGLGLRLIYFSYDVKMKEKGDIPEGYSVSREKKERFSLILESASTNQTSMYLCASSSGGVDTEAFFGQGTRLTVV.

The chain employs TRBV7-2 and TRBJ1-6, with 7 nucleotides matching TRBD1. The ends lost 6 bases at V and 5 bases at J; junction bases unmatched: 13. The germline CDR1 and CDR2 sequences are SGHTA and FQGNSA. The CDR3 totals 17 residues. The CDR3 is CASRLETGLYDNSPLHF. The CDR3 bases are TGTGCCAGCAGGTTGGAGACAGGGCTCTATGATAATTCACCCCTCCACTTT.

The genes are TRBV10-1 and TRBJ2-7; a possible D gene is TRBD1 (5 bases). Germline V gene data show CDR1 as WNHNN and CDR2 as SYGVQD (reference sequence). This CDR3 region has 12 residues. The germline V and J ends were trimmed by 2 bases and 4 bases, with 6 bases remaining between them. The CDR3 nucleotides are TGCGCCAGCAGTGAGCAGGGATACGAGCAGTACTTC. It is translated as CASSEQGYEQYF.

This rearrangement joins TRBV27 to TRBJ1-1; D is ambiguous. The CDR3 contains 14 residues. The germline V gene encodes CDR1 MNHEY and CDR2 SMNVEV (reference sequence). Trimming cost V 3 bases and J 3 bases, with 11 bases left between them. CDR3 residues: CASSFRGRDTEAFF. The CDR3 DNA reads TGTGCCAGCAGTTTTAGAGGGAGGGACACTGAAGCTTTCTTT.

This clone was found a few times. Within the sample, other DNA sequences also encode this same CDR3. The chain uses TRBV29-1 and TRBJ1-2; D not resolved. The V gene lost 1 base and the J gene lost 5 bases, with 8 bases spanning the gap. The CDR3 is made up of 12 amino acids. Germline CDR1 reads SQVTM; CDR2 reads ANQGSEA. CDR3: CSVEGAPYGYTF. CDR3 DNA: TGCAGCGTTGAAGGCGCCCCTTATGGCTACACCTTC.

Here the CDR3 reads CATSRDEGNSNYGYTF. The DNA of the CDR3 is TGTGCCACCAGCAGAGATGAGGGCAATTCCAACTATGGCTACACCTTC. The chain employs TRBV15 and TRBJ1-2; D not certain. With 0 bases removed from V and 2 bases from J, the gap between germline ends came to 13 bases. CDR3 size: 16 residues. Germline assignment: CDR1 LNHNV and CDR2 YYDKDF (reference sequence).

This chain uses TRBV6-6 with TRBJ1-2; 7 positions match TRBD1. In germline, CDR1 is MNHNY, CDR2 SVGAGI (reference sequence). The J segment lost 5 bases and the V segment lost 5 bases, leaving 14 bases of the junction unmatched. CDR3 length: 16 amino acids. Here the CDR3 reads CASSHGTASGYYGYTF. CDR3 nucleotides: TGTGCCAGCAGTCACGGGACAGCCTCAGGGTATTATGGCTACACCTTC.